This entry concerns a single T cell receptor (beta chain). Its antigen is not identified. The sample belongs to a study of CXCR3-negative and CXCR3-positive naive CD8 T cells. Whole-study results and caveats: Against CXCR3-negative naive cells, CXCR3-positive naive cells showed more hydrophobic TRB CDR3s.

UMI labels and 5' RACE were used to prepare the TRB cDNA libraries. One entry per CDR3 protein, without DNA, is what TCRdb gives after re-calling the 5' RACE reads. The sample table sets out over 100,000 distinct CDR3 sequences. Germline CDR1 and CDR2: SGHRS and YFSETQ. The CDR3 totals 15 residues. Every CD8+ subset sample held a few hundred thousand flow-sorted cells, done in triplicate. The TCR was taken from a human donor in good health. Some clones in this sample may be carry-over from other donors' samples. The V and J genes are TRBV5-1 and TRBJ2-5. The material sequenced was naive CXCR3+ CD8+ T cells from blood. Described subset: CD45RO-CCR7+CD27+CD95- naive CD8+ T cells expressing CXCR3 (TNR3+). The CDR3 loop reads CASSLRQGDQETQYF.